The source of this TCR beta chain is a study of human T cells and chemical hapten exposure (dated by TCRdb to the early 2020s). Study-wide context: Libraries were pooled for sequencing, and per-sample TCR yields varied mainly because of small differences in library volumes within the pool. Each blood RNA sample was used to sequence both TCR alpha and TCR beta chains. Peripheral blood TCR repertoire changes were tracked in vivo in alopecia patients during primary and secondary sensitization to the hapten diphenylcyclopropenone (DPC).

The V end loses 2 bases and the J end loses 4 bases, and a stretch of 24 bases separates them. Spanning cysteine to phenylalanine, the CDR3 consists of 18 amino acids. The read is trimmed to its CDR3 DNA, 54 bases read in frame from base 1. The germline V gene encodes CDR1 SGHAT and CDR2 FQNNGV. Notes on this clonotype: The target of this receptor is not known. Per-base quality was not reported, and no clone a single base away is much larger than it.

During library preparation, unique molecular identifiers were attached to individual cDNA molecules so that TCRs could be counted in a quantitative, reproducible way. On the study's bioinformatics: The median number of TCRs per sample was 90,000 to 100,000, ranging from roughly 20,000 to 690,600. V, J and CDR3 annotation of the TCR reads was carried out using the Decombinator software suite. For PS versus PT1 abundance plots, all samples were subsampled to the same number of TCRs (28,000). Expanded TCRs were defined as absent before sensitization and observed at least eight times at the 2-week time point. TCRdb itself trimmed the public reads at Q25 with fastp, ran MiXCR and retained productive beta chains. Rows with one shared CDR3 protein collapse into an entry with the most common genes and DNA. None of the V and J calls come from the authors' own analysis; TCRdb made them. The sample table holds about 3,100 distinct CDR3 sequences, of which 45% to 50% were seen once. Approximately 10% of the sample comes from the top ten.

Total RNA was isolated from unfractionated whole blood collected in Tempus Blood RNA tubes. Broad study findings and their caveats: DPC sensitization did not change how many TCRs were above 1 in 1000 frequency, and no evidence was found of alterations in global repertoire structure. Repeated subsampling changed both the strength of the expansion versus patch-test correlation and the threshold at which that correlation became significant.

The rearrangement combines TRBV11-2 with TRBJ2-7; the D element could tentatively be TRBD1 or TRBD2, as 5 bases agree for each. The TCR sequence derives from a human donor who had alopecia or was a healthy volunteer (not recorded which). Some clones in this sample may be carry-over from other donors' samples. This table probably holds off-target reads from a library built for another chain. The specimen sequenced was whole blood. The base sequence is TGTGCCAGCAGCTTAACTACGCCGGGACGGATGAGAGGGTACGAGCAGTACTTC. The translation is CASSLTTPGRMRGYEQYF.